This TCR beta chain comes out of a study of cytomegalovirus exposure and HLA in healthy donors. Here immunoSEQ multiplex PCR was the method, and the copy in TCRdb shows in-frame clones only, minus some. This sample has 160,000 or so clones, with 85% found just once. With 4 bases removed from V and 5 bases from J, the gap between germline ends came to 14 bases. The CDR3 is 14 residues long. In germline, CDR1 is MGHRA, CDR2 YSYEKL. This sequence joins TRBV4-1 and TRBJ1-1, with D unclear. The specimen was PBMCs. The TCR originated in a man younger than 45 in good health and CMV-seropositive. The CDR3 here is CASSRVKLGTEAFF. CDR3 nucleotides: TGCGCCAGCAGCCGAGTGAAACTAGGGACTGAAGCTTTCTTT.